This TCR beta chain emerged from a study of memory CD4+ T cells and cytomegalovirus serostatus. The sort gate was single viable CD3+CD4+CD8-CD45RO+ cells for memory CD4+ T cells. Donors' CMV status reflects serum IgG against pp150, pp28, p38, p52. After thawing, CD4+ T cells were positively selected. How the authors handled the data: Out-of-frame sequences were removed, leaving some 2 million distinct TCRbeta sequences. The method was immunoSEQ multiplex PCR; TCRdb's version includes in-frame clones alone and lacks a portion of them. The DNA was the basis for D and trimming; V, J and clone size are from that table. The profile shows approximately 92,000 clones, about 80% of them singletons. Trimming pared 0 bases from V and 4 bases from J, leaving 10 bases between. CDR1 and CDR2 (germline): LNHNV, YYDKDF (reference sequence). This CDR3 spans 15 amino acids.

The chain recombines TRBV15 with TRBJ2-1; TRBD2 might be the D (6 bases). The specimen was memory CD4+ T cells from blood. The sequence came from an adult in good health and CMV-seropositive. The CDR3 here is CATSRDGGRYNEQFF. The CDR3, as DNA: TGTGCCACCAGCAGAGATGGAGGGAGGTACAATGAGCAGTTCTTC.